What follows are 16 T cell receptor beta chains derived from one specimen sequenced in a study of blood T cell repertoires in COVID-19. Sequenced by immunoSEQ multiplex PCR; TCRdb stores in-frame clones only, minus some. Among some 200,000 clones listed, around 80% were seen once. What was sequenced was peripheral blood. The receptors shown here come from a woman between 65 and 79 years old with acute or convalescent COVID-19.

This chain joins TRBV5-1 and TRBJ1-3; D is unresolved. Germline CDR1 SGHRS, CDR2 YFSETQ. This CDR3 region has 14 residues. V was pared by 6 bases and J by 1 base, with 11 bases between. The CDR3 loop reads CASTQGGSGNTIYF. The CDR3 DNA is TGCGCCAGCACCCAAGGAGGGTCTGGAAACACCATATATTTT.

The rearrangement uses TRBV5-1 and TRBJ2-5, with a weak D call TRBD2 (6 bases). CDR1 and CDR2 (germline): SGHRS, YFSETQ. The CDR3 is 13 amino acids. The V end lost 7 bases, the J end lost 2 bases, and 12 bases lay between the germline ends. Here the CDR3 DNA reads TGCGCCAGCGGCGTTGGGGGGCAAGAGACCCAGTACTTC. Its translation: CASGVGGQETQYF. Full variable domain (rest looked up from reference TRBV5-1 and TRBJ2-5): KAGVTQTPRYLIKTRGQQVTLSCSPISGHRSVSWYQQTPGQGLQFLFEYFSETQRNKGNFPGRFSGRQFSNSRSEMNVSTLELGDSALYLCASGVGGQETQYFGPGTRLLVL.

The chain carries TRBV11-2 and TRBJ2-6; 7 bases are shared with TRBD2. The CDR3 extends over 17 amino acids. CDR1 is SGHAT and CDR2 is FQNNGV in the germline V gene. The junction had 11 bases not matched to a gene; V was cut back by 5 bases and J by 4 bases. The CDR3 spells CASSRTSRSAGANVLTF. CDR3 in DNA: TGTGCCAGCAGCAGGACTAGTCGATCGGCCGGGGCCAACGTCCTGACTTTC.

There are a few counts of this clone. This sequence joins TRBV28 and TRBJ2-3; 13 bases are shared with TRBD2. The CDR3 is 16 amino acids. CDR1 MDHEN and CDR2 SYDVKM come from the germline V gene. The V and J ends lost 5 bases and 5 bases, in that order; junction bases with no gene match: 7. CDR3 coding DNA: TGTGCCAGCAGTAAAGGACTAGCGGGAGCCATAGATACGCAGTATTTT. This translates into CASSKGLAGAIDTQYF.

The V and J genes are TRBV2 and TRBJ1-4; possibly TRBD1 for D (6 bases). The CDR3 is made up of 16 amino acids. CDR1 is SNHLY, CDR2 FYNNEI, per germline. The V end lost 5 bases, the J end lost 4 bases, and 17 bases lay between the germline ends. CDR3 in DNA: TGTGCCAGCAGTTACAGGAGGGGGGACTATAATGAAAAACTGTTTTTT. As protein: CASSYRRGDYNEKLFF.

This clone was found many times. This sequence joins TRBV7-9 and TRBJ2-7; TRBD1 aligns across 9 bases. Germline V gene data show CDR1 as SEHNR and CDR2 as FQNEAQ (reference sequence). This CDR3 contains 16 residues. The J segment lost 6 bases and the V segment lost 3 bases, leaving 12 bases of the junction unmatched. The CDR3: CASSFPGTGRALEQYF. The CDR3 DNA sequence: TGTGCCAGCAGCTTCCCCGGGACAGGGAGGGCCCTCGAGCAGTACTTC.

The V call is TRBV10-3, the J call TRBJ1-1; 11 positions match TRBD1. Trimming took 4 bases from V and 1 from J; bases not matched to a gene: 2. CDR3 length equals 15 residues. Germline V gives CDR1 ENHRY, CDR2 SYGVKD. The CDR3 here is CAISGGQGGNTEAFF. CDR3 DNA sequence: TGTGCCATCAGTGGGGGACAGGGGGGGAACACTGAAGCTTTCTTT.

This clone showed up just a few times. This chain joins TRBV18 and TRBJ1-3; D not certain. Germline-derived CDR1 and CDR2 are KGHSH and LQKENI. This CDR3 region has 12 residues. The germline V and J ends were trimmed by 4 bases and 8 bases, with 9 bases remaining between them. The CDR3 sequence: CASSLFTDTIYF. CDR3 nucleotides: TGTGCCAGCTCACTTTTTACGGACACCATATATTTT.

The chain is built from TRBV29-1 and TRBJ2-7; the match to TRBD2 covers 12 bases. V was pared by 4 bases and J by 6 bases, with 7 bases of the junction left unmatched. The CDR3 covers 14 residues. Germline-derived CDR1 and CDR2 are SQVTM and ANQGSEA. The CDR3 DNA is TGCAGCGTTGCGGAGGCTAGCGGGAGGGTCGAGCAGTACTTC. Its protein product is CSVAEASGRVEQYF.

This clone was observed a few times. Written as DNA, the CDR3 is TGTGCCAGTAAAACAGGGGGCACGAATTCACCCCTCCACTTT. It yields the protein CASKTGGTNSPLHF. This chain joins TRBV2 and TRBJ1-6; 9 bases map to TRBD1. Germline CDR1 is SNHLY and CDR2 is FYNNEI. The CDR3 contains 14 residues. The trim removed 9 bases at V and 7 bases at J, leaving 7 bases unmatched.

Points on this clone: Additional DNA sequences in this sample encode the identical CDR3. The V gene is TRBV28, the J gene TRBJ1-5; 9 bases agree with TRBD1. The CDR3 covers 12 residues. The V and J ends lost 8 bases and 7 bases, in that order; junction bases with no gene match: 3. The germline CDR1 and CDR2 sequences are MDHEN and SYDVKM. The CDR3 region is CASRQGGQPQHF. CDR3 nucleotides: TGTGCCAGCCGACAGGGGGGCCAGCCCCAGCATTTT. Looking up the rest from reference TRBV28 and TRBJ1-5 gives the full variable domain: DVKVTQSSRYLVKRTGEKVFLECVQDMDHENMFWYRQDPGLGLRLIYFSYDVKMKEKGDIPEGYSVSREKKERFSLILESASTNQTSMYLCASRQGGQPQHFGDGTRLSIL.

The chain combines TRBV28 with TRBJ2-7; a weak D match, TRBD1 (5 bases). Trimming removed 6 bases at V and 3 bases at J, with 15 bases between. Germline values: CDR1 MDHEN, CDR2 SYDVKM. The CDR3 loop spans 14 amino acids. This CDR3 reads CASRFRQTFYEQYF. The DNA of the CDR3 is TGTGCCAGCAGGTTCCGACAGACTTTCTACGAGCAGTACTTC.

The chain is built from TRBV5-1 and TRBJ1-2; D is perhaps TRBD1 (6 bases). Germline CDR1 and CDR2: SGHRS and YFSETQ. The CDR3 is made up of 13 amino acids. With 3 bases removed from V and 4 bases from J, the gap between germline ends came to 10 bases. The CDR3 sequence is CASSSDRSYGYTF. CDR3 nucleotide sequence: TGCGCCAGCAGCTCCGACAGGAGCTATGGCTACACCTTC.

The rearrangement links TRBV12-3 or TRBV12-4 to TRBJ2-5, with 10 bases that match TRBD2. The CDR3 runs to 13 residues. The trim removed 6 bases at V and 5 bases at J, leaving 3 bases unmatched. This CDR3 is CASSLTSGETQYF. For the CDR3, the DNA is TGTGCCAGCAGCCTGACTAGCGGGGAGACCCAGTACTTC.

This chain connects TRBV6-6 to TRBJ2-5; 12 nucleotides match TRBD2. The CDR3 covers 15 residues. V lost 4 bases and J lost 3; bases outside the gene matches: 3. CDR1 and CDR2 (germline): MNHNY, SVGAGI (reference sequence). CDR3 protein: CASSSRLAGEETQYF. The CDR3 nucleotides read TGTGCCAGCAGTTCCCGACTAGCGGGAGAAGAGACCCAGTACTTC.

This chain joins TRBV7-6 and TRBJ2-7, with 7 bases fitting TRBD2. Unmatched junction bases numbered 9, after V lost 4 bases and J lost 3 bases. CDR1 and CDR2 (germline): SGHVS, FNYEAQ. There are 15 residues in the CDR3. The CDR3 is CASSSSPSGVYEQYF. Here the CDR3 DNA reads TGTGCCAGCAGCTCCTCACCTAGCGGAGTCTACGAGCAGTACTTC. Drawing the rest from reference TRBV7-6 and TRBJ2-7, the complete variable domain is GAGVSQSPRYKVTKRGQDVALRCDPISGHVSLYWYRQALGQGPEFLTYFNYEAQQDKSGLPNDRFSAERPEGSISTLTIQRTEQRDSAMYRCASSSSPSGVYEQYFGPGTRLTVT.